This T cell receptor beta chain is from a study of beta chain features in type 1 diabetes. General study points: Significant though moderate, a shortening of TCRB CDR3s appeared in all four CD4+ subsets of Type 1 diabetes patients.

V lost 1 base to trimming and J lost 1 base, with 10 bases between them. The germline V gene encodes CDR1 SQVTM and CDR2 ANQGSEA. CDR3 length equals 14 residues. On this clone: Its antigen is currently unknown.

The isolated RNA, all of it, was reverse transcribed, so expressed TCRB transcripts were what got sequenced. Only in-frame clones appear in the TCRdb table, and some are missing; sequencing was by immunoSEQ multiplex PCR. The sample shows about 390,000 clones, roughly a tenth of them seen only once. Sequencing input: central memory CD4+ T cells from blood. The TCR originated in a man aged 25-45 years with type 1 diabetes. This chain joins TRBV29-1 and TRBJ2-5, with a tentative D call TRBD2 (5 bases). Written as DNA, the CDR3 is TGCAGCGTTGAAGGTCAGCGGACCCAAGAGACCCAGTACTTC. Amino acids: CSVEGQRTQETQYF.